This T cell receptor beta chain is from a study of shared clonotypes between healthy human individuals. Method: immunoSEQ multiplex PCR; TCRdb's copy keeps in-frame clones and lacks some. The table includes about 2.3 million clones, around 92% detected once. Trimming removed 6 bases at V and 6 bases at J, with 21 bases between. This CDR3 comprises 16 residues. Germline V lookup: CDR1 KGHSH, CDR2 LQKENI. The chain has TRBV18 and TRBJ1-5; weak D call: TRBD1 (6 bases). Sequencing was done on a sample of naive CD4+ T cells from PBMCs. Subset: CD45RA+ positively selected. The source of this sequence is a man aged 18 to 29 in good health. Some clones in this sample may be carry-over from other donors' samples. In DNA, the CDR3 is TGTGCCAGCTCTCCCTTAATTCGGGGGGCAGGTCAGCCCCAGCATTTT. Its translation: CASSPLIRGAGQPQHF. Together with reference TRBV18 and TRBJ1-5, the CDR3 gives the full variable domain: NAGVMQNPRHLVRRRGQEARLRCSPMKGHSHVYWYRQLPEEGLKFMVYLQKENIIDESGMPKERFSAEFPKEGPSILRIQQVVRGDSAAYFCASSPLIRGAGQPQHFGDGTRLSIL.